This is a list of T cell receptor beta chains from one sample in a study of blood T cell repertoires in COVID-19. The assay was immunoSEQ multiplex PCR, and TCRdb's table has in-frame clones only and misses some. The sample lists over 200,000 clones; 84% were seen once. Sequencing was carried out using PBMCs or T cells enriched from blood (not recorded which). These receptors all stem from a man in his 60s who had recovered from COVID-19. The CDR3 runs from the conserved cysteine through the conserved F or W. The D gene is left open where the match is weak. Not all rows give a size; the values are once, few, many and, for expanded clones, a class.

13	NA	NA	TRBV11-3	TRBJ2-1	CASSLMSYNEQFF	TGTGCCAGCAGCTTAATGAGCTACAATGAGCAGTTCTTC
16	NA	NA	TRBV24-1	TRBJ2-1	CATSDLQGATYNEQFF	TGTGCCACCAGTGATCTACAGGGAGCAACCTACAATGAGCAGTTCTTC
15	TRBD1	few	TRBV3-1/TRBV3-2	TRBJ1-6	CASSQGDSSNSPLHF	TGTGCCAGCAGCCAAGGGGACAGCTCTAATTCACCCCTCCACTTT
12	NA	once	TRBV6-5	TRBJ1-2	CASTKTGIGYTF	TGTGCCAGCACCAAAACAGGGATCGGCTACACCTTC
14	NA	NA	TRBV2	TRBJ1-5	CASRDQGGNQPQHF	TGTGCCAGCAGGGACCAGGGTGGCAATCAGCCCCAGCATTTT
15	NA	NA	TRBV5-1	TRBJ2-3	CASSFRGAHTDTQYF	TGCGCCAGCAGCTTTCGGGGGGCCCACACAGATACGCAGTATTTT
14	TRBD1	NA	TRBV19	TRBJ2-7	CASSPGQVTYEQYF	TGTGCCAGTAGCCCAGGACAGGTAACCTACGAGCAGTACTTC
15	NA	NA	TRBV14	TRBJ2-3	CASSQGLGHPDTQYF	TGTGCCAGCAGCCAAGGTCTTGGACACCCAGATACGCAGTATTTT
15	TRBD1	NA	TRBV6-2/TRBV6-3	TRBJ1-4	CASSSYTGGYEKLFF	TGTGCCAGCAGTTCTTATACAGGGGGCTATGAAAAACTGTTTTTT
13	NA	NA	TRBV29-1	TRBJ2-3	CSVEGPTTLAQYF	TGCAGCGTTGAAGGGCCCACCACGTTGGCACAGTATTTT
13	TRBD1	NA	TRBV2	TRBJ1-3	CASRDRAGNTIYF	TGTGCCAGCAGGGACAGGGCTGGAAACACCATATATTTT
17	NA	NA	TRBV5-6	TRBJ1-2	CASSEPGQLPSNYGYTF	TGTGCCAGCAGCGAACCGGGACAACTCCCGTCTAACTATGGCTACACCTTC
11	NA	once	TRBV29-1	TRBJ2-2	CSVGGALELFF	TGCAGCGTGGGGGGGGCTTTAGAGCTGTTTTTT
11	NA	NA	TRBV7-6	TRBJ1-1	CASSLREVAFF	TGTGCCAGCAGCTTAAGGGAGGTAGCTTTCTTT
16	TRBD1	NA	TRBV19	TRBJ1-5	CASSSPGTGGNQPQHF	TGTGCCAGTAGCTCGCCCGGGACAGGGGGGAATCAGCCCCAGCATTTT
14	NA	few	TRBV18	TRBJ2-7	CASSQTGQPYEQYF	TGTGCCAGCTCACAAACGGGACAACCCTACGAGCAGTACTTC
15	NA	NA	TRBV30	TRBJ1-3	CAWSVQYNDGNTIYF	TGTGCCTGGAGTGTACAGTATAACGATGGAAACACCATATATTTT
14	TRBD1	NA	TRBV2	TRBJ1-4	CASRTGTVNEKLFF	TGTGCCAGCAGGACAGGGACAGTTAATGAAAAACTGTTTTTT
15	TRBD1	NA	TRBV29-1	TRBJ2-6	CSVGQGASGANVLTF	TGCAGCGTTGGACAGGGGGCCTCTGGGGCCAACGTCCTGACTTTC
16	NA	few	TRBV2	TRBJ2-7	CASSEPGNTGSHEQYF	TGTGCCAGCAGTGAACCGGGAAACACAGGGAGCCACGAGCAGTACTTC
13	NA	NA	TRBV19	TRBJ1-5	CASAAVSNQPQHF	TGTGCCAGTGCGGCAGTTAGCAATCAGCCCCAGCATTTT
15	TRBD1	NA	TRBV6-5	TRBJ1-2	CASSYSDRAGYGYTF	TGTGCCAGCAGTTACTCTGACAGGGCAGGCTATGGCTACACCTTC
16	NA	NA	TRBV18	TRBJ1-1	CASSPGTGSAGTEAFF	TGTGCCAGCTCACCAGGAACAGGGTCTGCCGGCACTGAAGCTTTCTTT
16	TRBD1	NA	TRBV20-1	TRBJ2-3	CSASHRRDRGQDTQYF	TGCAGTGCTAGTCATCGCCGGGACAGGGGGCAAGATACGCAGTATTTT
14	TRBD1	NA	TRBV6-2/TRBV6-3	TRBJ2-1	CASSYLRQGYEQFF	TGTGCCAGCAGTTACCTCAGACAGGGGTATGAGCAGTTCTTC
17	TRBD2	NA	TRBV6-4	TRBJ2-5	CASSDSGLAGAQETQYF	TGTGCCAGCAGTGACTCAGGGCTAGCGGGGGCTCAAGAGACCCAGTACTTC
15	NA	few	TRBV7-2	TRBJ1-6	CASSLLGQRNSPLHF	TGTGCCAGCAGCTTATTAGGACAGAGGAATTCACCCCTCCACTTT
16	NA	NA	TRBV7-9	TRBJ1-1	CASNKLFEGMNTEAFF	TGTGCCAGCAACAAACTATTTGAGGGCATGAACACTGAAGCTTTCTTT
14	NA	once	TRBV6-4	TRBJ2-2	CASSSEGETGELFF	TGTGCCAGCAGCTCGGAAGGGGAAACCGGGGAGCTGTTTTTT
14	NA	few	TRBV7-9	TRBJ1-2	CASSLAQGTGGYTF	TGTGCCAGCAGCTTAGCACAGGGAACTGGTGGCTACACCTTC
14	NA	NA	TRBV18	TRBJ1-5	CASSDNEGNQPQHF	TGTGCCAGCTCAGATAATGAGGGCAATCAGCCCCAGCATTTT
17	NA	NA	TRBV4-2	TRBJ1-1	CASSQDSQGVMNTEAFF	TGTGCCAGCAGCCAAGATTCACAGGGCGTCATGAACACTGAAGCTTTCTTT
16	NA	once	TRBV11-3	TRBJ2-7	CASSLVYGQLAYEQYF	TGTGCCAGCAGCTTAGTATACGGACAGCTTGCCTACGAGCAGTACTTC
14	TRBD2	NA	TRBV6-5	TRBJ2-5	CASSYSSGAETQYF	TGTGCCAGCAGTTACTCTAGCGGGGCAGAGACCCAGTACTTC
15	NA	NA	TRBV19	TRBJ1-1	CASSIERIGGTEAFF	TGTGCCAGTAGCATTGAGAGGATAGGGGGCACTGAAGCTTTCTTT
15	TRBD1	NA	TRBV4-3	TRBJ1-2	CASSQLGGRGYGYTF	TGCGCCAGCAGCCAGTTAGGGGGCAGAGGCTATGGCTACACCTTC